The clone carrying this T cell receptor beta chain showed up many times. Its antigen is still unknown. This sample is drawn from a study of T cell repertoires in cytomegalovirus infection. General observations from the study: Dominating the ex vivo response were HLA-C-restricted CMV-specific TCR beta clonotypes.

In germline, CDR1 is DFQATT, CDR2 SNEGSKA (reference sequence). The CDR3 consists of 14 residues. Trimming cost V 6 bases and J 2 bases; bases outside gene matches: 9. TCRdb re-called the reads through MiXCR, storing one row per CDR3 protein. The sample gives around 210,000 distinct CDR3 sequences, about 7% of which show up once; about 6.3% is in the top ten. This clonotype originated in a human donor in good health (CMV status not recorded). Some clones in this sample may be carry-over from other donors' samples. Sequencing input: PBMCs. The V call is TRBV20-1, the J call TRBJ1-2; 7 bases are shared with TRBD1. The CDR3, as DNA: TGCAGTGCGACCGGGACAGCGGGCAACTATGGCTACACCTTC. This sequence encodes CSATGTAGNYGYTF.